A selection of T cell receptor beta chains follows, all from one sample in a study of blood T cell repertoires in COVID-19. Assay used: immunoSEQ multiplex PCR; TCRdb lists only in-frame clones, some missing. The table records approximately 100,000 clones, roughly nine tenths of them present only once. Sequences were obtained from peripheral blood. Receptor source: a man aged 70 or older with acute or convalescent COVID-19. Each CDR3 is given with its conserved first and last residue. Each record gives: V gene, J gene, clone size, D gene, CDR3 protein, CDR3 DNA. The D gene is left open where the match is weak. Rows may omit the clone size; those that give it use once, few, many or a size class.

TRBV6-5	TRBJ1-1	-	TRBD1	CASSRQGAEAFF	TGTGCCAGCAGCAGACAGGGCGCTGAAGCTTTCTTT
TRBV7-3	TRBJ2-1	-	TRBD2	CASSQTSGEGDEQFF	TGTGCCAGCAGCCAGACTAGCGGGGAGGGTGATGAGCAGTTCTTC
TRBV7-9	TRBJ1-2	-	TRBD1	CASSLDGTGAGYTF	TGTGCCAGCAGCTTAGACGGGACAGGGGCCGGCTACACCTTC
TRBV5-1	TRBJ2-5	-	-	CASSWAGQGQETQYF	TGCGCCAGCAGCTGGGCGGGGCAGGGTCAAGAGACCCAGTACTTC
TRBV4-1	TRBJ2-4	-	-	CASSQRVLAKNIQYF	TGCGCCAGCAGCCAACGGGTTTTGGCCAAAAACATTCAGTACTTC
TRBV28	TRBJ1-4	once	TRBD1	CASSFTGVGREKLFF	TGTGCCAGCAGTTTTACAGGGGTGGGTAGGGAAAAACTGTTTTTT
TRBV6-5	TRBJ2-7	-	-	CASSPRTFSYEQYF	TGTGCCAGCAGTCCTCGGACATTTTCCTACGAGCAGTACTTC
TRBV28	TRBJ1-2	-	TRBD1	CASRGTGWNYGYTF	TGTGCCAGCAGAGGGACAGGATGGAACTATGGCTACACCTTC
TRBV3-1/TRBV3-2	TRBJ2-7	-	-	CASSQVLRGLNEQYF	TGTGCCAGCAGCCAAGTACTGCGGGGCCTCAACGAGCAGTACTTC
TRBV7-8	TRBJ1-1	-	TRBD1	CASSWTKGALTEAFF	TGTGCCAGCAGCTGGACTAAGGGGGCGTTGACTGAAGCTTTCTTT
TRBV5-6	TRBJ1-6	few	-	CASSYSTGSPLHF	TGTGCCAGCAGCTACTCAACAGGTTCACCCCTCCACTTT
TRBV6-5	TRBJ1-6	-	-	CASSYTRGSPLHF	TGTGCCAGCAGTTACACCCGGGGTTCACCCCTCCACTTT
TRBV14	TRBJ1-2	-	-	CASSQDRGSGYTF	TGTGCCAGCAGCCAAGATAGGGGGTCGGGCTACACCTTC
TRBV25-1	TRBJ1-1	-	-	CASSERRTPNTEAFF	TGTGCCAGCAGTGAGCGTCGGACACCGAACACTGAAGCTTTCTTT
TRBV5-1	TRBJ1-2	once	TRBD1	CASSLAPGQGYGYTF	TGCGCCAGCAGCTTGGCCCCGGGACAGGGTTATGGCTACACCTTC
TRBV5-4	TRBJ2-2	-	TRBD2	CASSSPGGSTGELFF	TGTGCCAGCAGCTCCCCGGGGGGGTCCACCGGGGAGCTGTTTTTT
TRBV13	TRBJ1-4	few	TRBD1	CASSFRDRSLSGGDEKLFF	TGTGCCAGCAGCTTCCGGGACAGGAGCCTTTCTGGAGGGGATGAAAAACTGTTTTTT
TRBV7-9	TRBJ1-2	-	TRBD1	CASSLAGDRGYGYTF	TGTGCCAGCAGCTTAGCGGGGGACAGGGGATATGGCTACACCTTC
TRBV9	TRBJ2-1	-	TRBD2	CASSAGTSGGNEQFF	TGTGCCAGCAGCGCTGGGACTAGCGGGGGTAATGAGCAGTTCTTC
TRBV6-5	TRBJ1-6	few	TRBD1	CASTQDRANSPLHF	TGTGCCAGCACCCAGGACAGGGCGAATTCACCCCTCCACTTT
TRBV11-2	TRBJ2-5	-	TRBD1	CASSLGDRVQETQYF	TGTGCCAGCAGCTTAGGTGACAGGGTACAGGAGACCCAGTACTTC
TRBV20-1	TRBJ2-1	once	-	CSAKTREQFF	TGCAGTGCTAAGACTCGGGAGCAGTTCTTC
TRBV6-6	TRBJ1-2	-	-	CASSPIEGGYTF	TGTGCCAGCAGTCCGATCGAGGGCGGCTACACCTTC
TRBV5-4	TRBJ2-3	few	TRBD2	CASSFGLAGSTDTQYF	TGTGCCAGCAGTTTCGGACTAGCGGGCAGCACAGATACGCAGTATTTT
TRBV4-1	TRBJ1-1	-	-	CASSQGLGGRSEAFF	TGCGCCAGCAGCCAAGGTTTGGGGGGTAGGTCTGAAGCTTTCTTT
TRBV29-1	TRBJ2-5	-	TRBD2	CSVGRSQAGGAQYF	TGCAGCGTTGGACGGTCTCAAGCGGGGGGGGCCCAGTACTTC
TRBV9	TRBJ2-5	-	TRBD1	CASSASSGTGGQTQYF	TGTGCCAGCAGCGCCTCATCCGGGACAGGGGGACAGACCCAGTACTTC
TRBV10-3	TRBJ1-4	-	-	CAISESRVSTNEKLFF	TGTGCCATCAGTGAGTCGAGGGTTTCAACTAATGAAAAACTGTTTTTT
TRBV6-5	TRBJ1-1	-	-	CASTVTRLNTEAFF	TGTGCCAGCACCGTGACGAGGTTGAACACTGAAGCTTTCTTT
TRBV7-9	TRBJ2-3	-	TRBD2	CASSYLSGGDTDTQYF	TGTGCCAGCAGCTACCTGAGCGGGGGTGATACAGATACGCAGTATTTT
TRBV3-1/TRBV3-2	TRBJ1-3	-	TRBD1	CASSRSRDRGHRGSGNTIYF	TGTGCCAGCAGCCGATCCCGGGACAGGGGGCACCGGGGCTCTGGAAACACCATATATTTT
TRBV11-2	TRBJ1-2	-	-	CASSHLGGGYTF	TGTGCCAGCAGCCACCTCGGGGGTGGCTACACCTTC
TRBV7-9	TRBJ1-5	-	-	CASSLETGEWGNQPQHF	TGTGCCAGCAGCTTGGAAACAGGTGAATGGGGCAATCAGCCCCAGCATTTT
TRBV4-2	TRBJ1-4	few	TRBD1	CASSQVGAGGYEKLFF	TGTGCCAGCAGCCAAGTTGGGGCAGGGGGATATGAAAAACTGTTTTTT
TRBV3-1/TRBV3-2	TRBJ2-7	once	-	CASSFDSSYEQYF	TGTGCCAGCAGCTTCGACAGCTCCTACGAGCAGTACTTC
TRBV6-6	TRBJ1-2	-	-	CASRDSTHYGYTF	TGTGCCAGCAGGGACAGTACCCACTATGGCTACACCTTC